This TCR beta chain was sequenced in a study of blood T cell repertoires in COVID-19. The CDR3 has 15 residues. The V segment lost 1 base and the J segment 6 bases; nucleotides outside the gene matches: 7. Germline assignment: CDR1 SGHVS and CDR2 FNYEAQ. The method was immunoSEQ multiplex PCR; TCRdb's version includes in-frame clones alone and lacks a portion of them. There are about 150,000 clones in the sample; approximately 85% occur only once, and under 0.8% lies in the top ten. This clonotype was sampled from a man aged 60-69 years with COVID-19, enrolled during active disease. The sample comprised peripheral blood. This sequence joins TRBV7-6 and TRBJ2-5; 8 positions match TRBD1. DNA for the CDR3: TGTGCCAGCAGCTTAGGCACAGGGGGGTTACAGACCCAGTACTTC. Its translation is CASSLGTGGLQTQYF.